The next 23 T cell receptor beta chains were all read from a single sample in a study of regulatory T cells in long-lasting Graves disease (dated by TCRdb to the early 2020s). Libraries were built with multiplex PCR. Sequenced on an Illumina HiSeq 4000. To build TCR beta libraries, CDR3 regions were amplified by Arm-PCR using iRepertoire HTBI primers. TCRdb ran its own pipeline on the public reads, namely fastp trimming at Q25 and MiXCR clone calling, and kept in-frame beta chains. Rows are combined by CDR3 protein, so each entry shows the most common genes and DNA. The sample profile shows roughly 420,000 distinct CDR3 sequences; 15% to 20% of them were found once. Of the sample, roughly 10% falls within the top ten clones. The sample's time point label is to be understood as: newly diagnosed GD, antithyroid drugs for less than 3 months. For both TCR sequencing and RNA sequencing, RNA was extracted from PBMCs in TRIzol.

These data were likewise used in another study, on T cells in Graves' hyperthyroidism and ophthalmopathy.

The sample was peripheral blood mononuclear cells (PBMCs), taken at new diagnosis, from a patient treated with antithyroid drugs. All receptors derive from a woman aged 25-40 years with Graves disease. Donor details come from another sample of the same person, matched by shared clones.

There are many counts of this clonotype. The CDR3: CASRLEDGLNQPQHF. The CDR3 nucleotides are TGTGCCAGCAGATTAGAGGACGGCCTCAATCAGCCCCAGCATTTT. The genes are TRBV28 and TRBJ1-5; no clear D gene. Germline V CDR1 and CDR2: MDHEN, SYDVKM. The V end lost 6 bases, the J end lost 3 bases, and 15 bases lay between the germline ends. This CDR3 is built from 15 residues.

This clonotype was found many times. The chain uses TRBV11-2 and TRBJ1-1; 7 positions agree with TRBD1. This CDR3 comprises 19 residues. The germline V gene has CDR1 SGHAT and CDR2 FQNNGV. The trim removed 0 bases at V and 0 bases at J, leaving 13 bases unmatched. CDR3 coding DNA: TGTGCCAGCAGCTTAGATCTGGTAGCGACAGGGCGGATGAACACTGAAGCTTTCTTT. It specifies CASSLDLVATGRMNTEAFF.

This clonotype was observed many times. This chain joins TRBV11-2 and TRBJ2-5, with a weak D call TRBD2 (7 bases). Germline CDR1 reads SGHAT; CDR2 reads FQNNGV. The CDR3 length is 15 residues. Trimming took off 5 bases at V and 1 base at J, with 14 bases between the two ends. This CDR3 is CASSGDGGPQETQYF. DNA of the CDR3: TGTGCCAGCAGCGGCGACGGGGGGCCCCAAGAGACCCAGTACTTC.

This clonotype was counted at least ten times. The chain links TRBV5-1 to TRBJ1-2; D perhaps matches TRBD1 (5 bases). The CDR3 has 13 amino acids. Germline V gives CDR1 SGHRS, CDR2 YFSETQ. Trimming cost V 5 bases and J 7 bases, with 15 bases left between them. The CDR3 DNA follows: TGCGCCAGCAGTTCCGACAGTGCCAGTGGCTACACCTTC. Translated, it gives CASSSDSASGYTF.

This clonotype was recorded at least ten times. This chain connects TRBV28 to TRBJ2-7; D is undetermined. V lost 10 bases, J lost 1 base, and 11 bases lay in between. In germline, CDR1 is MDHEN, CDR2 SYDVKM. CDR3 length: 12 amino acids. CDR3 region: CATGTISYEQYF. CDR3 DNA sequence: TGTGCCACCGGTACCATTTCCTACGAGCAGTACTTC.

The J gene is TRBJ2-1, the V gene TRBV2; 8 bases are shared with TRBD2. The CDR3 has 15 residues. Germline V lookup: CDR1 SNHLY, CDR2 FYNNEI. The V and J ends lost 7 bases and 5 bases, in that order; junction bases with no gene match: 10. Here the CDR3 reads CASTYGGAGDNEQFF. CDR3 nucleotide sequence: TGTGCCAGCACATATGGGGGAGCGGGAGACAATGAGCAGTTCTTC.

This clonotype has a count of ten or more. Germline is not matched at one junction end, which may reflect a read error. This chain joins TRBV7-7 and TRBJ2-1; TRBD1 matches 9 bases. Germline CDR1 is SSHAT and CDR2 is FNYEAQ (reference sequence). The CDR3 is 14 amino acids. CDR3 sequence: CASSPSTGGTEQFF. The CDR3 DNA follows: TGTGCTAGCAGTCCCTCGACAGGGGGTACTGAGCAGTTCTTC. The whole variable domain, filled in from reference TRBV7-7 and TRBJ2-1, reads GAGVSQSPRYKVTKRGQDVTLRCDPISSHATLYWYQQALGQGPEFLTYFNYEAQPDKSGLPSDRFSAERPEGSISTLTIQRTEQRDSAMYRCASSPSTGGTEQFFGPGTRLTVL.

This clonotype was seen ten or more times. V usage is TRBV3-1 and J usage is TRBJ2-3; D is unclear. From germline, CDR1 is LGHDT and CDR2 YNNKEL (reference sequence). The CDR3 is 15 amino acids. V was shortened by 3 bases and J by 4 bases, with 14 bases between the two germline ends. DNA for the CDR3: TGTGCCAGCAGCCATGATCATAGGTTCTCAGATACGCAGTATTTT. Its translation: CASSHDHRFSDTQYF.

This clonotype was seen a handful of times. The chain recombines TRBV7-9 with TRBJ2-2; 11 nucleotides agree with TRBD2. CDR1 and CDR2 from the germline V gene are SEHNR and FQNEAQ (reference sequence). After removal of 5 bases from V and 6 bases from J, the junction contained 17 bases not matched to a gene. This CDR3 spans 19 amino acids. The CDR3 DNA reads as TGTGCCAGCAGCCTCCTCTCCGGGCCGGGACTAGCGGTTCCCGGGGAGCTGTTTTTT. Translation gives CASSLLSGPGLAVPGELFF.

This clonotype was counted at least ten times. The chain joins TRBV11-2 to TRBJ2-1; D unclear. This CDR3 contains 12 residues. V was shortened by 1 base and J by 10 bases, with 8 bases between the two germline ends. CDR1 and CDR2 from the germline V gene are SGHAT and FQNNGV. This CDR3 reads CASSLVPGEQFF. DNA for the CDR3: TGTGCCAGCAGCTTAGTGCCTGGCGAGCAGTTCTTC.

This clonotype was picked up many times. The chain joins TRBV18 to TRBJ1-1, with 9 nucleotides matching TRBD1. Germline lookup yields CDR1 KGHSH and CDR2 LQKENI. The CDR3 spans 15 residues. V was clipped by 6 bases and J by 4 bases; unmatched bases: 9. In nucleotides, the CDR3 is TGTGCCAGCTCTCCAGCCGGGACAGGGTCCACTGAAGCTTTCTTT. Its protein product is CASSPAGTGSTEAFF.

The rearrangement links TRBV19 to TRBJ2-1, with 11 bases that match TRBD2. This CDR3 is built from 17 residues. The junction had 14 bases not matched to a gene; V was cut back by 3 bases and J by 10 bases. Germline assignment: CDR1 LNHDA and CDR2 SQIVND (reference sequence). The CDR3 DNA reads TGTGCCAGTAGTATTGGTCTAGCGGGAGGCATGCCCTACGAGCAGTTCTTC. Its translation: CASSIGLAGGMPYEQFF.

This clonotype was counted many times. V gene TRBV30 combines with J gene TRBJ2-3, with 12 bases lining up with TRBD1. This CDR3 comprises 17 residues. V lost 0 bases and J lost 5; bases outside the gene matches: 9. Germline lookup yields CDR1 GTSNPN and CDR2 SVGIG (reference sequence). The CDR3 is CAWSVKKGQGAEDTQYF. The CDR3 DNA reads TGTGCCTGGAGTGTAAAAAAGGGACAGGGGGCTGAAGATACGCAGTATTTT.

This clonotype appeared many times. The J gene is TRBJ1-2, the V gene TRBV2; D is undetermined. The CDR3 totals 13 residues. Trimming left V 8 bases short and J 7 bases short, with 17 bases between. CDR1 and CDR2 (germline): SNHLY, FYNNEI. CDR3 sequence: CASRRREGGGYTF. The CDR3 DNA reads as TGTGCCAGCCGCCGGCGAGAGGGTGGTGGCTACACCTTC.

Ten or more counts support this clonotype. The chain combines TRBV20-1 with TRBJ1-1, with a possible D match to TRBD1 (5 bases). CDR3 length: 14 residues. CDR1 is DFQATT and CDR2 is SNEGSKA in the germline V gene (reference sequence). Trimming took 6 bases from V and 0 from J, leaving 14 bases between them. CDR3 bases: TGCAGTGCGAAGGGACGGGCCATGAACACTGAAGCTTTCTTT. This encodes CSAKGRAMNTEAFF.

This clonotype was seen a handful of times. In nucleotides, the CDR3 is TGTGCCAGCAGCCAACTAGCGGGAGGCTTTAAAAACATTCAGTACTTC. Translating gives CASSQLAGGFKNIQYF. The genes are TRBV3-1 and TRBJ2-4; 11 bases match TRBD2. This CDR3 comprises 16 residues. The V gene's germline CDR1 is LGHDT and CDR2 YNNKEL (reference sequence). V trimming: 2 bases; J trimming: 4 bases; junction bases outside the gene matches: 4.

The rearrangement links TRBV20-1 to TRBJ2-1; D is undetermined. CDR1 is DFQATT and CDR2 is SNEGSKA in the germline V gene (reference sequence). The CDR3 totals 14 residues. The germline V and J ends were trimmed by 6 bases and 3 bases, with 15 bases remaining between them. DNA for the CDR3: TGCAGTGCCGAAACTTCTAAGGTCTACAATGAGCAGTTCTTC. It is translated as CSAETSKVYNEQFF.

A remark on this clonotype: A read error may explain this, as a much larger clone is one base away. The chain carries TRBV12-3 or TRBV12-4 and TRBJ2-7; D is perhaps TRBD1 or TRBD2 (5 bases each). The CDR3 is made up of 13 amino acids. Trimming took 6 bases from V and 5 from J, leaving 14 bases between them. CDR3 nucleotides: TGTGCCAGCAGGGGACGGGCTTACGACGAGCAGTACTTC. This gives the protein CASRGRAYDEQYF.

The V call is TRBV28, the J call TRBJ2-1; 11 bases match TRBD1. This CDR3 region has 14 residues. Per the germline V gene, CDR1 is MDHEN and CDR2 is SYDVKM. CDR3 in DNA: TGTACCACCTCGGACAGGGGGCAATGGAATGAGCAGTTCTTC. It codes for CTTSDRGQWNEQFF.

Only one count was recorded for this clonotype. The V gene is TRBV27, the J gene TRBJ2-3; D might be TRBD1 (6 bases). Between the trimmed V and J ends, which lost 6 bases and 3 bases, there was a span of 25 bases. CDR3 size: 18 residues. Germline CDR1 reads MNHEY; CDR2 reads SMNVEV (reference sequence). CDR3 loop: CASSTVPWGPRGTDTQYF. The CDR3, as DNA: TGTGCCAGCAGCACGGTCCCCTGGGGCCCAAGGGGGACAGATACGCAGTATTTT.

The chain links TRBV5-5 to TRBJ1-4; no definite D call. The germline V gene encodes CDR1 SGHKS and CDR2 YYEKEE (reference sequence). This CDR3 spans 13 amino acids. Trimming pared 3 bases from V and 8 bases from J, leaving 11 bases between. The CDR3 here is CASSSIPGEKLFF. In DNA form, the CDR3 reads TGTGCCAGCAGCTCAATTCCCGGGGAAAAACTGTTTTTT.

This clonotype was detected many times. The chain is built from TRBV27 and TRBJ2-1; TRBD2 is a possible D gene (6 bases). CDR3 length equals 14 residues. CDR1 and CDR2 (germline): MNHEY, SMNVEV (reference sequence). V dropped 2 bases and J dropped 4 bases, with 9 bases sitting between them. CDR3 DNA sequence: TGTGCCAGCAGTTTACGCGGGAATTACAATGAGCAGTTCTTC. Amino acids: CASSLRGNYNEQFF.

This clonotype was picked up a small number of times. The genes are TRBV6-4 and TRBJ1-1, with TRBD1 as a possible D gene (6 bases). The CDR3 extends over 14 amino acids. Trimming took 4 bases from V and 4 from J, leaving 13 bases between them. In germline, CDR1 is MRHNA, CDR2 SNTAGT. CDR3: CASSVGTGSTEAFF. In nucleotides, the CDR3 is TGTGCCAGCAGTGTAGGAACAGGGAGCACTGAAGCTTTCTTT.